This is a list of T cell receptor beta chains from one sample in a study of cytomegalovirus exposure and HLA in healthy donors. The method was immunoSEQ multiplex PCR; TCRdb's version includes in-frame clones alone and lacks a portion of them. The table for this sample gives 60,000 to 80,000 clones. Specimen: PBMCs. These TCRs come from a man between 40 and 49 years old in good health and CMV-seronegative. CDR3s include the opening cysteine and the closing phenylalanine or tryptophan. A D gene is named only where the DNA matches it firmly.

j_call: TRBJ2-5
d_call: -
v_call: TRBV4-3
cdr3_aa: CASSRLGGGYQETQYF
cdr3_nt: TGCGCCAGCAGCCGCTTGGGGGGTGGTTACCAAGAGACCCAGTACTTC

j_call: TRBJ2-1
d_call: TRBD2
v_call: TRBV2
cdr3_aa: CASSEGIGRGDSYNEQFF
cdr3_nt: TGTGCCAGCAGTGAAGGTATTGGGCGGGGGGACTCCTACAATGAGCAGTTCTTC

j_call: TRBJ2-2
d_call: -
v_call: TRBV7-9
cdr3_aa: CASSLEGGGFPGELFF
cdr3_nt: TGTGCCAGCAGCTTAGAAGGAGGAGGTTTTCCCGGGGAGCTGTTTTTT

j_call: TRBJ2-7
d_call: TRBD1
v_call: TRBV10-2
cdr3_aa: CASSDRDRGRYEQYF
cdr3_nt: TGCGCCAGCAGTGACAGGGACAGGGGGCGGTACGAGCAGTACTTC

j_call: TRBJ2-1
d_call: -
v_call: TRBV30
cdr3_aa: CACGGAYNEQFF
cdr3_nt: TGTGCCTGTGGCGGAGCCTACAATGAGCAGTTCTTC

j_call: TRBJ1-6
d_call: TRBD1
v_call: TRBV30
cdr3_aa: CAWSAGTGARLSSYNSPLHF
cdr3_nt: TGTGCCTGGAGTGCCGGGACAGGGGCGCGTTTGAGCTCCTATAATTCACCCCTCCACTTT

j_call: TRBJ2-1
d_call: -
v_call: TRBV14
cdr3_aa: CASSGLALIVNEQFF
cdr3_nt: TGTGCCAGCAGCGGATTAGCGCTTATAGTAAATGAGCAGTTCTTC

j_call: TRBJ2-3
d_call: TRBD2
v_call: TRBV4-2
cdr3_aa: CASSQDGAGGPADTQYF
cdr3_nt: TGTGCCAGCAGCCAAGACGGAGCGGGGGGGCCCGCAGATACGCAGTATTTT

j_call: TRBJ1-1
d_call: TRBD1
v_call: TRBV25-1
cdr3_aa: CASSGRRDRYRTEAFF
cdr3_nt: TGTGCCAGCAGTGGCCGCCGGGACAGGTACCGGACTGAAGCTTTCTTT

j_call: TRBJ2-7
d_call: TRBD1
v_call: TRBV7-7
cdr3_aa: CASSPAGTGMIYF
cdr3_nt: TGTGCCAGCAGCCCAGCAGGGACAGGGATGATTTACTTC

j_call: TRBJ2-4
d_call: -
v_call: TRBV2
cdr3_aa: CASSGDSVAKNIQYF
cdr3_nt: TGTGCCAGCAGTGGGGACTCTGTAGCCAAAAACATTCAGTACTTC

j_call: TRBJ1-2
d_call: -
v_call: TRBV5-1
cdr3_aa: CASSLTNHGQSPASYGYTF
cdr3_nt: TGCGCCAGCAGCTTGACCAATCACGGACAGTCTCCAGCATCCTATGGCTACACCTTC

j_call: TRBJ1-2
d_call: TRBD1
v_call: TRBV30
cdr3_aa: CAWSVRSGGEFGYTF
cdr3_nt: TGTGCCTGGAGTGTACGATCAGGGGGAGAGTTTGGCTACACCTTC

j_call: TRBJ2-7
d_call: -
v_call: TRBV5-1
cdr3_aa: CASSLVPTGLGVDEQYF
cdr3_nt: TGCGCCAGCAGCTTGGTCCCGACAGGCCTAGGAGTAGACGAGCAGTACTTC

j_call: TRBJ2-1
d_call: -
v_call: TRBV2
cdr3_aa: CASKEASEIYNEQFF
cdr3_nt: TGTGCCAGCAAAGAGGCTAGCGAGATCTACAATGAGCAGTTCTTC

j_call: TRBJ2-5
d_call: TRBD1
v_call: TRBV6-5
cdr3_aa: CASSRQGQQETQYF
cdr3_nt: TGTGCCAGCTCCAGACAGGGACAACAAGAGACCCAGTACTTC

j_call: TRBJ1-6
d_call: TRBD1
v_call: TRBV7-9
cdr3_aa: CASSLDRVPLHF
cdr3_nt: TGTGCCAGCAGCCTAGACAGGGTACCCCTCCACTTT

j_call: TRBJ1-4
d_call: -
v_call: TRBV25-1
cdr3_aa: CASSEGGANEKLFF
cdr3_nt: TGTGCCAGCAGTGAGGGAGGAGCGAATGAAAAACTGTTTTTT

j_call: TRBJ1-2
d_call: -
v_call: TRBV9
cdr3_aa: CASSARDMVNYGYTF
cdr3_nt: TGTGCCAGCAGCGCCAGGGACATGGTAAACTATGGCTACACCTTC

j_call: TRBJ1-4
d_call: -
v_call: TRBV29-1
cdr3_aa: CSVEDSDREEANEKLFF
cdr3_nt: TGCAGCGTTGAAGACTCGGACAGAGAGGAGGCTAATGAAAAACTGTTTTTT

j_call: TRBJ1-6
d_call: TRBD1
v_call: TRBV30
cdr3_aa: CAWSARDRGLSPLHF
cdr3_nt: TGTGCCTGGAGTGCCCGGGACAGGGGGCTATCACCCCTCCACTTT

j_call: TRBJ2-6
d_call: TRBD1
v_call: TRBV19
cdr3_aa: CASLDYQGARGANVLTF
cdr3_nt: TGTGCCAGTTTGGATTATCAGGGGGCTCGAGGGGCCAACGTCCTGACTTTC

j_call: TRBJ1-1
d_call: -
v_call: TRBV2
cdr3_aa: CASRGGTSNTEAFF
cdr3_nt: TGTGCCAGCAGAGGAGGGACGTCGAACACTGAAGCTTTCTTT

j_call: TRBJ1-6
d_call: -
v_call: TRBV30
cdr3_aa: CAWSQESSYNSPLHF
cdr3_nt: TGTGCCTGGAGCCAAGAGAGCTCCTATAATTCACCCCTCCACTTT

j_call: TRBJ2-3
d_call: TRBD2
v_call: TRBV6-5
cdr3_aa: CATRIGTSGTDTQYF
cdr3_nt: TGTGCCACCCGAATCGGGACTAGCGGCACAGATACGCAGTATTTT

j_call: TRBJ1-5
d_call: TRBD1
v_call: TRBV28
cdr3_aa: CASSFSGTGQFYSNQPQHF
cdr3_nt: TGTGCCAGCAGTTTCTCCGGGACAGGCCAATTCTATAGCAATCAGCCCCAGCATTTT

j_call: TRBJ2-7
d_call: TRBD1
v_call: TRBV30
cdr3_aa: CACAGTGLFEQYF
cdr3_nt: TGTGCCTGCGCCGGGACAGGGTTATTCGAGCAGTACTTC

j_call: TRBJ2-7
d_call: TRBD1
v_call: TRBV19
cdr3_aa: CASSIGQGIGEQYF
cdr3_nt: TGTGCCAGTAGTATTGGACAGGGCATAGGTGAGCAGTACTTC

j_call: TRBJ2-1
d_call: -
v_call: TRBV2
cdr3_aa: CASNLLSSYNEQFF
cdr3_nt: TGTGCCAGCAACCTGTTGAGCTCCTACAATGAGCAGTTCTTC

j_call: TRBJ2-1
d_call: TRBD2
v_call: TRBV6-5
cdr3_aa: CASSVGGGAYNEQFF
cdr3_nt: TGTGCCAGCAGTGTTGGCGGGGGGGCCTACAATGAGCAGTTCTTC

j_call: TRBJ2-3
d_call: TRBD2
v_call: TRBV29-1
cdr3_aa: CSVEGTSGRADTQYF
cdr3_nt: TGCAGCGTTGAGGGGACTAGCGGGAGGGCAGATACGCAGTATTTT

j_call: TRBJ1-4
d_call: -
v_call: TRBV5-4
cdr3_aa: CASSLAGSSEKLFF
cdr3_nt: TGTGCCAGCAGCTTGGCAGGGTCGAGTGAAAAACTGTTTTTT

j_call: TRBJ2-7
d_call: TRBD2
v_call: TRBV6-5
cdr3_aa: CASSYEVPGGSYEQYF
cdr3_nt: TGTGCCAGCAGTTACGAGGTGCCGGGGGGCTCCTACGAGCAGTACTTC

j_call: TRBJ1-6
d_call: -
v_call: TRBV2
cdr3_aa: CASNGQVRQNSPLHF
cdr3_nt: TGTGCCAGCAATGGGCAGGTCCGCCAAAATTCACCCCTCCACTTT

j_call: TRBJ2-1
d_call: TRBD2
v_call: TRBV4-2
cdr3_aa: CASSHPVGRTSGHNEQFF
cdr3_nt: TGTGCCAGCAGCCACCCCGTAGGGAGGACTAGCGGACACAATGAGCAGTTCTTC

j_call: TRBJ2-7
d_call: -
v_call: TRBV29-1
cdr3_aa: CSVEVGGDEQYF
cdr3_nt: TGCAGCGTTGAGGTAGGGGGGGACGAGCAGTACTTC

j_call: TRBJ1-2
d_call: TRBD1
v_call: TRBV6-1
cdr3_aa: CASSEGTRGDGYTF
cdr3_nt: TGTGCCAGCAGTGAAGGGACCAGGGGGGACGGCTACACCTTC

j_call: TRBJ1-5
d_call: TRBD1
v_call: TRBV27
cdr3_aa: CASRGTGHVFQPQHF
cdr3_nt: TGTGCCAGCAGGGGGACAGGGCACGTGTTTCAGCCCCAGCATTTT

j_call: TRBJ1-4
d_call: TRBD1
v_call: TRBV5-1
cdr3_aa: CASSTGQGNEKLFF
cdr3_nt: TGCGCCAGCAGCACCGGACAGGGCAATGAAAAACTGTTTTTT

j_call: TRBJ2-7
d_call: -
v_call: TRBV5-4
cdr3_aa: CASSPSGQFYEQYF
cdr3_nt: TGTGCCAGCAGCCCATCTGGACAGTTCTACGAGCAGTACTTC

j_call: TRBJ2-1
d_call: -
v_call: TRBV5-6
cdr3_aa: CASSPGMMYNEQFF
cdr3_nt: TGTGCCAGCAGTCCCGGGATGATGTACAATGAGCAGTTCTTC

j_call: TRBJ2-3
d_call: TRBD2
v_call: TRBV28
cdr3_aa: CASSYLAGSLTDTQYF
cdr3_nt: TGTGCCAGCAGTTACTTAGCGGGGTCCCTCACAGATACGCAGTATTTT

j_call: TRBJ2-1
d_call: TRBD2
v_call: TRBV9
cdr3_aa: CASSLGLAEEDEQFF
cdr3_nt: TGTGCCAGCAGCCTCGGGCTAGCGGAGGAAGATGAGCAGTTCTTC

j_call: TRBJ2-7
d_call: TRBD2
v_call: TRBV7-2
cdr3_aa: CASSLGLAAYEQYF
cdr3_nt: TGTGCCAGCAGCCTAGGACTAGCGGCCTACGAGCAGTACTTC

j_call: TRBJ2-1
d_call: -
v_call: TRBV7-8
cdr3_aa: CASSLGTRDNEQFF
cdr3_nt: TGTGCCAGCAGCTTGGGGACTCGCGACAATGAGCAGTTCTTC

j_call: TRBJ1-5
d_call: TRBD1
v_call: TRBV30
cdr3_aa: CAWSSLPGTGHNQPQHF
cdr3_nt: TGTGCCTGGAGCTCACTTCCCGGGACAGGACATAATCAGCCCCAGCATTTT

j_call: TRBJ1-4
d_call: -
v_call: TRBV21-1
cdr3_aa: CASSIPAGQGLGEKLFF
cdr3_nt: TGTGCCAGCAGCATCCCCGCCGGGCAGGGGCTCGGTGAAAAGCTGTTTTTT

j_call: TRBJ2-1
d_call: TRBD2
v_call: TRBV9
cdr3_aa: CASSVDPAGGASEQFF
cdr3_nt: TGTGCCAGCAGCGTAGACCCGGCCGGGGGGGCCAGTGAGCAGTTCTTC

j_call: TRBJ2-3
d_call: TRBD2
v_call: TRBV6-5
cdr3_aa: CASRRGTSGTDTQYF
cdr3_nt: TGTGCCAGCAGACGCGGGACTAGCGGCACAGATACGCAGTATTTT

j_call: TRBJ2-3
d_call: TRBD1
v_call: TRBV27
cdr3_aa: CASSLNRGTDTQYF
cdr3_nt: TGTGCCAGCAGTCTAAACAGGGGAACAGATACGCAGTATTTT

j_call: TRBJ2-2
d_call: -
v_call: TRBV5-6
cdr3_aa: CASSLAFGLIFRELFF
cdr3_nt: TGTGCCAGCAGCTTGGCTTTTGGTCTAATTTTTCGGGAGCTGTTTTTT

j_call: TRBJ2-1
d_call: -
v_call: TRBV7-9
cdr3_aa: CASSPVGRDKNNEQFF
cdr3_nt: TGTGCCAGCAGCCCCGTAGGTAGGGACAAAAACAATGAGCAGTTCTTC